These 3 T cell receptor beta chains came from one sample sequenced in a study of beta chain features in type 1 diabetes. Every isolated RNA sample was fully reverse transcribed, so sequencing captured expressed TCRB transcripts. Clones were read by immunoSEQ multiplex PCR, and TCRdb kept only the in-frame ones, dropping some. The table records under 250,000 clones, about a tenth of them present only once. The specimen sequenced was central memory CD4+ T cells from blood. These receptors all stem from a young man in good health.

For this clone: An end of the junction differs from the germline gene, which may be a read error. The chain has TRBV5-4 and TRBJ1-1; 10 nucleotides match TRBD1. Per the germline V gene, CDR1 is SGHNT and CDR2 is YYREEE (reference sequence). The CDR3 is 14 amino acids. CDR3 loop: CASSFGQGDSLPSF. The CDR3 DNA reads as TGTGCCAGCAGCTTTGGACAGGGGGACTCCCTTCCGAGTTTT.

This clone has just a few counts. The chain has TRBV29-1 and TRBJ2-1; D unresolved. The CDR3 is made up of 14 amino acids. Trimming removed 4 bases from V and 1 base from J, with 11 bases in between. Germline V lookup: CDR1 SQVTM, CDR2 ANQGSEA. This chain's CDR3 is CSVVLGLSYNEQFF. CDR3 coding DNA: TGCAGCGTTGTATTGGGCTTGTCCTACAATGAGCAGTTCTTC.

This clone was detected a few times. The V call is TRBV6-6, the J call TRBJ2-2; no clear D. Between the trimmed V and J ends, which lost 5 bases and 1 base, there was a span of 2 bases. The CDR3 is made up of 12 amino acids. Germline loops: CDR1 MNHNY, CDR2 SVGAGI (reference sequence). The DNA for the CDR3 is TGTGCCAGCAGTAAGAACACCGGGGAGCTGTTTTTT. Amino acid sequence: CASSKNTGELFF.